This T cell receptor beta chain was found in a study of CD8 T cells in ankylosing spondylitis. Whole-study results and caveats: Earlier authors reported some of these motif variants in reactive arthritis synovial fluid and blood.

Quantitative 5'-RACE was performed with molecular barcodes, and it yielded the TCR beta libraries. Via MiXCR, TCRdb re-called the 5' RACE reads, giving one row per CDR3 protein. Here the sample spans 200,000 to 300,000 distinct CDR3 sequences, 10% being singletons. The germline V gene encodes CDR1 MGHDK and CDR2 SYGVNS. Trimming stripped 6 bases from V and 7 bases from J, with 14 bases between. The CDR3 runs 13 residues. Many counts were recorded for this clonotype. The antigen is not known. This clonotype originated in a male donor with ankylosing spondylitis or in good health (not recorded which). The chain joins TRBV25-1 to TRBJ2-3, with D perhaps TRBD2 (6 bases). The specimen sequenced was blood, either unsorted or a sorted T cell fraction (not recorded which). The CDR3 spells CASRSGGSHTQYF. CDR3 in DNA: TGTGCCAGCAGATCCGGGGGTTCGCATACGCAGTATTTT.